Listed below are T cell receptor beta chains from one sample, sequenced in a study of Ad26.COV2.S vaccination and SARS-CoV-2 variants. The assay was immunoSEQ multiplex PCR, and TCRdb's table has in-frame clones only and misses some. The sample records about 400,000 clones, around 91% being singletons. The sequencing here drew on peripheral blood, taken in a trial of Ad26.COV2.S vaccine versus placebo. The receptors stem from a person between 18 and 59 years old who received the Ad26.COV2.S COVID-19 vaccine or a placebo. CDR3s include the opening cysteine and the closing phenylalanine or tryptophan. Fields, in order: J gene, V gene, CDR3 protein.

TRBJ1-5 | TRBV30 | CAWSRTNSPNQPQHF
TRBJ1-1 | TRBV19 | CASSPEWTGPSEAFF
TRBJ2-7 | TRBV10-3 | CAISESTPGRGGEQYF
TRBJ1-4 | TRBV12-3/TRBV12-4 | CASSPGNNEKLFF
TRBJ2-7 | TRBV7-9 | CASSPQGTGEHEQYF
TRBJ2-5 | TRBV2 | CASSEGWMGTRGETQYF
TRBJ2-1 | TRBV29-1 | CSVQVGLSSYNEQFF
TRBJ2-7 | TRBV24-1 | CATSDSGRPTYEQYF
TRBJ2-6 | TRBV5-1 | CASSQDSGANVLTF
TRBJ2-3 | TRBV14 | CASSQGGPRKIRLPDTQYF
TRBJ2-1 | TRBV11-3 | CASSLGEPTYNEQFF
TRBJ1-2 | TRBV29-1 | CSVKLDRRLWYTF
TRBJ2-3 | TRBV11-2 | CASSLGLADTQYF
TRBJ1-6 | TRBV5-1 | CASSPGPAISPLHF
TRBJ1-1 | TRBV21-1 | CASSPDGNTEAFF
TRBJ2-1 | TRBV29-1 | CSVARSPEQFF
TRBJ2-1 | TRBV5-8 | CASSFLAGKGYNEQFF
TRBJ1-3 | TRBV4-1 | CASSQELGNTIYF
TRBJ2-1 | TRBV6-2/TRBV6-3 | CASSSSGVSYNEQFF
TRBJ2-1 | TRBV5-1 | CASSLNRGRSGSSKNNEQFF
TRBJ2-3 | TRBV4-2 | CASSQAPDLADTQYF
TRBJ2-7 | TRBV5-1 | CASSLLGLNEQYF
TRBJ2-5 | TRBV7-9 | CASSLGRTSGRLGQETQYF
TRBJ2-1 | TRBV24-1 | CATSDPQGAAYNEQFF
TRBJ2-6 | TRBV10-3 | CAAGTGVSGANVLTF
TRBJ2-1 | TRBV4-1 | CASSQGLAGASYNEQFF
TRBJ1-2 | TRBV3-1/TRBV3-2 | CASSREAQTQNGYTF
TRBJ2-7 | TRBV19 | CASSIGHLSGVYEQYF
TRBJ1-5 | TRBV27 | CASRQLWGPNQPQHF
TRBJ1-1 | TRBV25-1 | CASSDAPERGSNTEAFF
TRBJ1-2 | TRBV7-3 | CASSLSAGPNYGYTF
TRBJ2-7 | TRBV27 | CASSRTSATYEQYF
TRBJ2-7 | TRBV6-5 | CASSYGPSYEQYF
TRBJ2-1 | TRBV7-8 | CASSLVRALGTYNEQFF
TRBJ2-1 | TRBV5-1 | CATRRGDGYNEQFF
TRBJ2-3 | TRBV5-1 | CASSLSLVADTQYF
TRBJ2-3 | TRBV30 | CAWSRTSDTQYF
TRBJ2-7 | TRBV7-9 | CASSLVGTSGRPEQYF
TRBJ2-7 | TRBV11-2 | CASSLGGAEQYF
TRBJ2-7 | TRBV7-8 | CASSLGGIVYEQYF
TRBJ2-1 | TRBV13 | CASSLYGGSGIPEQFF
TRBJ1-2 | TRBV2 | CAKLRGPNYGYTF
TRBJ1-2 | TRBV28 | CASSLGLTNYGYTF
TRBJ2-3 | TRBV28 | CASSALPPPRYF
TRBJ2-2 | TRBV7-9 | CASSLSWQGDNTGELFF
TRBJ2-3 | TRBV29-1 | CSVEAFRGVGDTQYF
TRBJ1-1 | TRBV27 | CASSIFPGHYTEAFF
TRBJ2-2 | TRBV9 | CASSVGVQGADTGELFF
TRBJ2-1 | TRBV6-5 | CASSHGTSGHNEQFF
TRBJ2-2 | TRBV5-4 | CASSPPAGANTGELFF
TRBJ2-5 | TRBV30 | CAWSELKTQYF
TRBJ2-5 | TRBV20-1 | CSAALETQYF
TRBJ2-3 | TRBV7-3 | CASSLTRHTDTQYF
TRBJ2-1 | TRBV10-2 | CASSESTGGWDEQFF
TRBJ2-1 | TRBV2 | CASRRASGRAGSYNEQFF
TRBJ2-7 | TRBV7-7 | CASSPTPTGSSYEQYF
TRBJ1-2 | TRBV5-1 | CASSLARIGKDGYTF